This T cell receptor (beta chain) is from a study of cytomegalovirus exposure and HLA in healthy donors. General observations from the study: Researchers catalogued approximately 170 TCR beta chains as cytomegalovirus-associated. Association of a missense DCLRE1C variant with TCR beta V- and J-gene trimming was reported in a later analysis.

This CDR3 region has 17 residues. The trim removed 3 bases at V and 0 bases at J, leaving 9 bases unmatched. Per the germline V gene, CDR1 is SGHRS and CDR2 is YFSETQ. The PCR employed 60 Vbeta primers together with 13 Jbeta primers. The table came from immunoSEQ multiplex PCR; TCRdb's copy has only in-frame clones and leaves some out. Among approximately 130,000 clones listed, 85% to 90% were seen once. With regard to this clone: Its matching antigen is unknown.

Sequenced input: PBMCs. The V gene is TRBV5-1, the J gene TRBJ2-3; 8 positions match TRBD1. This receptor was taken from a young woman in good health and CMV-seronegative. CDR3 sequence (DNA): TGCGCCAGCAGCTCGCGAAGGACAGGGACTAGCACAGATACGCAGTATTTT. This codes for CASSSRRTGTSTDTQYF. Complete variable domain (other parts from reference TRBV5-1 and TRBJ2-3): KAGVTQTPRYLIKTRGQQVTLSCSPISGHRSVSWYQQTPGQGLQFLFEYFSETQRNKGNFPGRFSGRQFSNSRSEMNVSTLELGDSALYLCASSSRRTGTSTDTQYFGPGTRLTVL.